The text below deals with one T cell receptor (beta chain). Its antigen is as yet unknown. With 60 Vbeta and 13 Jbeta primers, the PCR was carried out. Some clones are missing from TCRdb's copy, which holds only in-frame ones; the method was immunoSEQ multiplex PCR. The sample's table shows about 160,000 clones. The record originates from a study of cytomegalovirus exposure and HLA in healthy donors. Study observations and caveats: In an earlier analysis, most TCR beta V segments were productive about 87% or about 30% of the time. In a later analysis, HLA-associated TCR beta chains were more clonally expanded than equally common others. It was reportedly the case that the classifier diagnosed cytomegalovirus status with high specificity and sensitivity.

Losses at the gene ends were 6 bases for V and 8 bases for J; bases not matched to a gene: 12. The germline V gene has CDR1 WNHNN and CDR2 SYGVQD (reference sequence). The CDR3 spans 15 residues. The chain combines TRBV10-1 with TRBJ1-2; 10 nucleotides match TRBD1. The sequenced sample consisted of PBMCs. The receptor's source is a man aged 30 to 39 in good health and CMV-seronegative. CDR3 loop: CASSAYLTGGGGYTF. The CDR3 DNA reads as TGCGCCAGCAGCGCTTACCTGACAGGGGGCGGCGGCTACACCTTC.